This T cell receptor beta chain emerged from a study of CD8+CD57+ T cells in acquired aplastic anemia listed by TCRdb under 2018. With regard to the full study: A mean of 3.2 ug of DNA, ranging from roughly 0.18 to 30 ug, was extracted from sorted CD4+ and CD8+ cells. CD8+CD57+ expansion was defined as frequency above the mean frequency observed in healthy subjects. Points the paper makes about the study in general: Patients and healthy controls showed no significant difference in CD8+ Simpson's diversity (P=0.060). Around 31 CD8+ CDR3 sequences were shared between patients and controls but appeared highly expressed in patients and within their immunodominant clones.

Expansion of CD8+CD57+ cells had been shown by flow cytometry in the patients chosen for sequencing. Every patient had a diagnosis of severe acquired aplastic anemia based on International Study of Aplastic Anemia and Agranulocytosis and Camitta criteria. No therapy had been received by the patients at the time of blood sampling. TCR repertoires of sorted CD4+ and CD8+ blood T cells from severe aplastic anemia patients and healthy subjects were deep-sequenced in the study. Patients were enrolled in the USA under clinicaltrials.gov protocols 00001620, 01623167, 00001397, 00071045, 00081523 and 00961064. Ficoll-Paque density gradient centrifugation was used to isolate peripheral blood mononuclear cells. CD4+ and CD8+ T cells were sorted by FACS or magnetic beads before DNA extraction. This clonotype was detected once. Its binding antigen is unknown. One end of the junction fails to match germline, which may point to a read error.

Profiling of TCR beta VDJ combinations and CDR3 sequences used genomic DNA as the template. An Illumina HiSeq 2000 was used for TCR repertoire sequencing. As for the original processing: Repertoire assessment relied on Simpson's diversity index, CDR3 size and DJ length profiles, and TRBV/TRBJ rearrangement plots. The most abundant DNA sequence in the deep sequencing data was defined as the immunodominant clone. CDR3 amino acid sequences were checked for sharing between subjects and were compared against published repertoires and the VDJdb database. Using fastp trimming at Q25 and MiXCR clonotype assembly, TCRdb reanalyzed the public sequencing data and kept in-frame beta chains. A single entry per CDR3 protein holds the most common genes and DNA from its merged rows. TCRdb, not the authors, supplied the V and J calls. The sample table contains fewer than 80,000 distinct CDR3 sequences; only one count was recorded for 55% to 75% of them. 80% to 90% of the sample is held by the ten biggest clonotypes.

The CDR3, from cysteine to phenylalanine, totals 13 residues. Only the CDR3 region is kept as DNA, spanning 39 bases read in frame from base 1. The germline V gene encodes CDR1 SSHAT and CDR2 FNYEAQ (reference sequence). The V gene is TRBV7-7 and the J gene is TRBJ2-7; a weak D assignment points to TRBD2 (6 bases agree). This TCR came from a human donor with aplastic anemia. Material for sequencing was sorted CD4+, CD8+, or CD8+CD57+ T cells (not recorded which) from PBMCs. The CDR3 region reads CASSPHGGSEQYF. The DNA is TGTGCTAGCAGCCCCCATGGAGGGTCCGAGCAGTACTTC. Supplemented by the reference TRBV7-7 and TRBJ2-7 proteins around the CDR3, the complete variable domain is GAGVSQSPRYKVTKRGQDVTLRCDPISSHATLYWYQQALGQGPEFLTYFNYEAQPDKSGLPSDRFSAERPEGSISTLTIQRTEQRDSAMYRCASSPHGGSEQYFGPGTRLTVT.